This TCR beta chain was captured in a study of Tregs in tolerant kidney transplant recipients. Study overall: Recipients received nonmyeloablative bone marrow transplants from related graft donors, with transient mixed chimerism.

Data came from immunoSEQ multiplex PCR; TCRdb stores just in-frame clones and leaves some out. Among 62,000 or so clones listed, roughly 98% were seen once. Between the trimmed V and J ends, which lost 5 bases and 5 bases, there was a span of 9 bases. The CDR3 spans 12 residues. Germline V gene sequence: CDR1 ENHRY, CDR2 SYGVKD. The receptor's source is a human donor who received a combined kidney and bone marrow transplant. V gene TRBV10-3 combines with J gene TRBJ1-1; D possibly corresponds to TRBD1 (6 bases). The input for sequencing was Tregs from blood, taken before the transplant. The CDR3 DNA is TGTGCCATCAGTAGGGGGGGGACTGAAGCTTTCTTT. Its translation is CAISRGGTEAFF.